These 24 T cell receptor beta chains came from one sample sequenced in a study of T cells after yellow fever vaccination. A single record per CDR3 protein comes from TCRdb applying MiXCR to the 5' RACE reads. The sample lists around 49,000 distinct CDR3 sequences, 6.8% occurring once. The material was CD8+ T cells not binding an NS4B(214-222) dextramer, sorted from PBMCs, obtained 45 days after the yellow fever booster vaccination. These receptors were obtained from a man under 40 who received the YFV17D yellow fever vaccine.

This clonotype has a count of ten or more. The rearrangement uses TRBV4-2 and TRBJ1-4, with a possible D match to TRBD1 (5 bases). Deletions cut 1 base from V and 3 bases from J, with 12 bases between. In germline, CDR1 is LGHNA, CDR2 YNFKEQ. The CDR3 covers 16 residues. The CDR3 sequence is CASSQGAVQANEKLFF. Written as DNA, the CDR3 is TGTGCCAGCAGCCAAGGCGCGGTACAGGCTAATGAAAAACTGTTTTTT.

In this sample, this clonotype turned up many times. The chain couples TRBV6-5 to TRBJ2-1, with D tentatively TRBD1 (5 bases). The CDR3 runs 15 residues. Germline V gene sequence: CDR1 MNHEY, CDR2 SVGAGI. V lost 7 bases and J 5 bases, leaving 18 bases between the germline ends. As DNA, the CDR3 is TGTGCCAGCACCTCGTTTTGGGGCTACAACAATGAGCAGTTCTTC. It codes for CASTSFWGYNNEQFF.

This clonotype was picked up many times. This chain connects TRBV5-1 to TRBJ2-7; D is unresolved. CDR1 SGHRS and CDR2 YFSETQ come from the germline V gene. V was clipped by 3 bases and J by 3 bases, with 10 bases between them. The CDR3 consists of 13 residues. Written as DNA, the CDR3 is TGCGCCAGCAGCTACTCGACTGACTACGAGCAGTACTTC. Translation gives CASSYSTDYEQYF.

This clonotype was observed at least ten times. The chain couples TRBV27 to TRBJ2-7; unclear D gene. The CDR3 has 15 amino acids. With 4 bases removed from V and 0 bases from J, the gap between germline ends came to 13 bases. From germline, CDR1 is MNHEY and CDR2 SMNVEV (reference sequence). This CDR3 reads CASSSPGPSSYEQYF. The CDR3 bases are TGTGCCAGCAGTTCACCGGGCCCGAGCTCCTACGAGCAGTACTTC.

This clonotype was observed many times. The genes are TRBV27 and TRBJ2-1; the match to TRBD2 covers 8 bases. Germline CDR1 and CDR2: MNHEY and SMNVEV (reference sequence). CDR3 length: 14 amino acids. V shed 6 bases, J shed 4 bases, and the junction held 5 bases outside the gene matches. The CDR3 here is CASSLGTRYNEQFF. CDR3 DNA sequence: TGTGCCAGCAGCCTCGGGACTAGATACAATGAGCAGTTCTTC.

This clonotype was observed at least ten times. The J gene is TRBJ2-2, the V gene TRBV5-4; no firm D call. CDR3 size: 11 residues. Germline lookup yields CDR1 SGHNT and CDR2 YYREEE (reference sequence). Trimming removed 5 bases from V and 8 bases from J, with 7 bases in between. In DNA, the CDR3 is TGTGCCAGCAGAGCTGGGGGGGAGCTGTTTTTT. Residues: CASRAGGELFF.

This clonotype was found many times. V and J are TRBV4-2 and TRBJ2-2; a possible D gene is TRBD2 (6 bases). In germline, CDR1 is LGHNA, CDR2 YNFKEQ. The CDR3 is made up of 16 amino acids. V was clipped by 1 base and J by 8 bases, with 17 bases between them. The CDR3 protein is CASSQVGEVFLGELFF. CDR3 in DNA: TGTGCCAGCAGCCAAGTTGGGGAGGTTTTTCTTGGGGAGCTGTTTTTT.

This clonotype was detected ten times or more. V is TRBV6-5 and J is TRBJ2-1; D might be TRBD1 (6 bases). Trimming removed 2 bases from V and 5 bases from J, with 10 bases in between. CDR3 length equals 14 residues. CDR1 and CDR2 (germline): MNHEY, SVGAGI. The CDR3: CASSYTSGDNEQFF. CDR3 sequence (DNA): TGTGCCAGCAGTTACACGTCAGGGGACAATGAGCAGTTCTTC.

The table lists this clonotype with many counts. The genes are TRBV4-3 and TRBJ1-4; TRBD1 matches 8 bases. The CDR3 has 14 residues. The V gene's germline CDR1 is LGHNA and CDR2 YSLEER. Germline trimming cut 3 bases from V and 8 bases from J; bases unmatched to any gene: 5. CDR3 coding DNA: TGCGCCAGCAGCCACTCACAGGGGGGAGAAAAACTGTTTTTT. Residues: CASSHSQGGEKLFF.

This clonotype was seen repeatedly, ten times or more. The rearrangement uses TRBV5-1 and TRBJ2-2; 7 bases align to TRBD1. The CDR3 is 16 amino acids. The germline CDR1 and CDR2 sequences are SGHRS and YFSETQ. Germline trimming cut 4 bases from V and 5 bases from J; bases unmatched to any gene: 11. The CDR3 coding sequence is TGCGCCAGCAGCCCCGAACCGGGACAGCGTACCGGGGAGCTGTTTTTT. Translation gives CASSPEPGQRTGELFF.

Many counts were recorded for this clonotype. This chain uses TRBV12-3 or TRBV12-4 with TRBJ2-5; D ambiguous. V shed 6 bases and J shed 4 bases, with 12 bases lying between them. The CDR3 is 13 residues long. The CDR3 reads CASSLDAPETQYF. Here the CDR3 DNA reads TGTGCCAGCAGCCTTGACGCCCCAGAGACCCAGTACTTC.

The chain recombines TRBV13 with TRBJ2-1, with TRBD2 identical over 8 bases. The germline V gene has CDR1 PRHDT and CDR2 FYEKMQ (reference sequence). J was trimmed by 7 bases and V by 5 bases; bases with no gene match: 10. The CDR3 runs to 15 residues. The CDR3 protein is CASSHGGEGRNEQFF. CDR3 sequence (DNA): TGTGCCAGCAGCCACGGGGGGGAGGGTAGGAATGAGCAGTTCTTC.

The V call is TRBV6-2 or TRBV6-3, the J call TRBJ2-2; D not resolved. V was pared by 8 bases and J by 0 bases, with 19 bases between. The CDR3 covers 17 residues. The germline V gene has CDR1 MNHEY and CDR2 SVGEGT. The CDR3 region is CASRPLGSATNTGELFF. DNA for the CDR3: TGTGCCAGCCGCCCCTTGGGCAGCGCTACGAACACCGGGGAGCTGTTTTTT.

This clonotype showed up just a few times. V and J are TRBV4-1 and TRBJ2-1; D uncertain. Germline CDR1 reads MGHRA; CDR2 reads YSYEKL. Deletions cut 0 bases from V and 9 bases from J, with 6 bases between. This CDR3 is built from 12 residues. The CDR3 loop reads CASSQEALEQFF. DNA of the CDR3: TGCGCCAGCAGCCAAGAGGCGCTTGAGCAGTTCTTC.

In this sample, this clonotype turned up many times. The rearrangement joins TRBV12-3 or TRBV12-4 to TRBJ2-1, with TRBD2 identical over 8 bases. The CDR3 extends over 14 amino acids. After removal of 2 bases from V and 7 bases from J, the junction contained 4 bases not matched to a gene. CDR3 DNA: TGTGCCAGCAGTTTAAGCGGGAGTCATAATGAGCAGTTCTTC. Translation: CASSLSGSHNEQFF.

The J gene is TRBJ1-2, the V gene TRBV19; no definite D call. CDR1 and CDR2 from the germline V gene are LNHDA and SQIVND (reference sequence). The V end lost 5 bases, the J end lost 3 bases, and 13 bases lay between the germline ends. The CDR3 runs 14 residues. In DNA, the CDR3 is TGTGCCAGTAGTTCCTCTTTTCGGGACTATGGCTACACCTTC. Translation: CASSSSFRDYGYTF. The entire variable domain, with the rest obtained from reference TRBV19 and TRBJ1-2, is as follows: DGGITQSPKYLFRKEGQNVTLSCEQNLNHDAMYWYRQDPGQGLRLIYYSQIVNDFQKGDIAEGYSVSREKKESFPLTVTSAQKNPTAFYLCASSSSFRDYGYTFGSGTRLTVV.

This chain uses TRBV12-3 or TRBV12-4 with TRBJ2-3; D may be TRBD1 (6 bases). This CDR3 spans 13 amino acids. The V end lost 4 bases, the J end lost 4 bases, and 9 bases lay between the germline ends. Here the CDR3 reads CASSSTGPDTQYF. For the CDR3, the DNA is TGTGCCAGCAGTTCGACAGGTCCAGATACGCAGTATTTT.

Many counts were recorded for this clonotype. V gene TRBV5-5 combines with J gene TRBJ2-1, with 9 bases lining up with TRBD2. Germline CDR1 reads SGHKS; CDR2 reads YYEKEE (reference sequence). This CDR3 spans 17 amino acids. V dropped 0 bases and J dropped 6; count of bases not matched to a gene: 10. CDR3 loop: CASSLGIAGEEINEQFF. CDR3 DNA: TGTGCCAGCAGCTTGGGAATAGCGGGGGAGGAGATCAATGAGCAGTTCTTC.

This clonotype showed up many times. J is TRBJ2-7 and V is TRBV5-1; 8 positions match TRBD1. Germline trimming cut 4 bases from V and 5 bases from J; bases unmatched to any gene: 11. The CDR3 spans 15 residues. The germline V gene has CDR1 SGHRS and CDR2 YFSETQ. CDR3 residues: CASSTPAGTGDEQYF. For the CDR3, the DNA is TGCGCCAGCAGCACCCCCGCCGGGACAGGTGACGAGCAGTACTTC.

This clonotype came up many times. The J gene is TRBJ2-1, the V gene TRBV27; the D gene is possibly TRBD2 (5 bases). Looked up from germline, CDR1 is MNHEY and CDR2 is SMNVEV (reference sequence). The V and J ends lost 5 bases and 5 bases respectively, with 16 bases between them. The CDR3 is made up of 15 amino acids. The CDR3 DNA follows: TGTGCCAGCAGTCCTAGGGTGGACGGGGACAATGAGCAGTTCTTC. Translating gives CASSPRVDGDNEQFF.

This clonotype was detected many times. The chain carries TRBV12-5 and TRBJ2-1; the match to TRBD1 covers 7 bases. CDR1 and CDR2 from the germline V gene are LGHNT and FRNRAP. CDR3 length: 14 amino acids. V shed 5 bases and J 1 base; nucleotides not matched to a gene: 2. CDR3 amino acids: CASGNRGSYNEQFF. CDR3 bases: TGTGCTAGTGGTAACAGGGGTTCCTACAATGAGCAGTTCTTC.

This clonotype was detected ten times or more. The genes are TRBV4-3 and TRBJ2-7; 9 bases match TRBD1. This CDR3 has 15 amino acids. V trimming: 3 bases; J trimming: 4 bases; junction bases outside the gene matches: 7. Germline V gene lookup returns CDR1 LGHNA and CDR2 YSLEER. Here the CDR3 DNA reads TGCGCCAGCAGCCATGAAACAGGGGGCCGTTACGAGCAGTACTTC. Translating it yields CASSHETGGRYEQYF.

The sample holds a few counts of this clonotype. This rearrangement joins TRBV11-2 to TRBJ2-1; TRBD2 is a possible D gene (5 bases). Germline CDR1 and CDR2: SGHAT and FQNNGV. The V end lost 4 bases, the J end lost 0 bases, and 16 bases lay between the germline ends. The CDR3 consists of 17 residues. CDR3 DNA: TGTGCCAGCAGCTCGTGGACTCGTCGGAGCTCCTACAATGAGCAGTTCTTC. Its protein is CASSSWTRRSSYNEQFF.

The chain carries TRBV25-1 and TRBJ1-5; TRBD1 matches 7 bases. Germline V gives CDR1 MGHDK, CDR2 SYGVNS. This CDR3 has 14 amino acids. J gave up 5 bases and V 5 bases, and 6 bases lay outside the gene matches. This CDR3 is CASSLTGDDQPQHF. The CDR3 DNA follows: TGTGCCAGCAGTCTTACAGGGGACGATCAGCCCCAGCATTTT.